These 15 T cell receptor beta chains were all obtained from the same sample, sequenced in a study of blood T cell repertoires in COVID-19. Profiling relied on immunoSEQ multiplex PCR, and the TCRdb table lists in-frame clones only, not all of them. The sample has about 110,000 clones, 60% to 80% seen once. What was sequenced was peripheral blood. These receptor sequences come from a woman older than 75 with active or convalescent COVID-19.

A few counts support this clone. V usage is TRBV5-1 and J usage is TRBJ2-1, with 10 bases that match TRBD2. This CDR3 is built from 18 residues. After removal of 0 bases from V and 2 bases from J, the junction contained 8 bases not matched to a gene. Germline V gene sequence: CDR1 SGHRS, CDR2 YFSETQ. CDR3 DNA: TGCGCCAGCAGCTTGGGAGCTAGCGGGAGAGGGACCTACAATGAGCAGTTCTTC. Protein sequence: CASSLGASGRGTYNEQFF.

The rearrangement links TRBV7-9 to TRBJ1-6, with D hard to call. V was clipped by 7 bases and J by 7 bases, with 14 bases between them. The germline V gene encodes CDR1 SEHNR and CDR2 FQNEAQ (reference sequence). This CDR3 has 14 amino acids. In DNA, the CDR3 is TGTGCCAGCACCCTTGCCTGGGAGAATTCACCCCTCCACTTT. Amino acid sequence: CASTLAWENSPLHF.

The V and J genes are TRBV12-5 and TRBJ1-3; TRBD1 agrees at 9 bases. Germline CDR1 and CDR2: LGHNT and FRNRAP. The trim removed 0 bases at V and 1 base at J, leaving 4 bases unmatched. This CDR3 has 17 amino acids. CDR3 in amino acids: CASGLVTGGRSGNTIYF. CDR3 coding DNA: TGTGCTAGTGGTTTGGTCACAGGGGGCAGATCTGGAAACACCATATATTTT.

This chain joins TRBV29-1 and TRBJ1-5; 8 bases are a match to TRBD1. Germline CDR1 SQVTM, CDR2 ANQGSEA. The CDR3 covers 13 residues. V shed 5 bases, J shed 4 bases, and the junction held 4 bases outside the gene matches. The CDR3 spells CSVQGQVNQPQHF. Written as DNA, the CDR3 is TGCAGCGTTCAGGGACAGGTAAATCAGCCCCAGCATTTT.

V gene TRBV5-1 combines with J gene TRBJ2-7, with 8 nucleotides matching TRBD1. Germline CDR1 reads SGHRS; CDR2 reads YFSETQ. The CDR3 totals 15 residues. The V and J ends lost 3 bases and 5 bases, in that order; junction bases with no gene match: 10. The CDR3: CASSSVLTGVDEQYF. CDR3 nucleotide sequence: TGCGCCAGCAGCTCCGTCTTGACAGGGGTTGACGAGCAGTACTTC.

This clone was seen only a few times. The rearrangement links TRBV3-1 (or the pseudogene TRBV3-2) to TRBJ2-2, with a tentative D call TRBD2 (5 bases). This CDR3 contains 13 residues. The V gene lost 2 bases and the J gene lost 5 bases, with 6 bases spanning the gap. Germline V gene sequence: CDR1 LGHDT, CDR2 YNNKEL (reference sequence). Here the CDR3 DNA reads TGTGCCAGCAGCCAACTAGCTACCGGGGAGCTGTTTTTT. It yields the protein CASSQLATGELFF.

V is TRBV15 and J is TRBJ1-2, with TRBD1 as a possible D gene (5 bases). This CDR3 comprises 15 residues. V lost 1 base and J 8 bases, leaving 17 bases between the germline ends. In germline, CDR1 is LNHNV, CDR2 YYDKDF (reference sequence). This CDR3 reads CATSRGGSSFYGYTF. CDR3 in DNA: TGTGCCACCAGCAGAGGGGGCAGTTCCTTCTACGGCTACACCTTC.

This clone has a handful of counts. The chain uses TRBV29-1 and TRBJ2-7, with 7 bases identical to TRBD1. CDR3 length: 13 amino acids. Germline trimming cut 4 bases from V and 0 bases from J; bases unmatched to any gene: 3. CDR1 is SQVTM, CDR2 ANQGSEA, per germline. CDR3 bases: TGCAGCGTTGTAAACAGGGGCTCCTACGAGCAGTACTTC. Amino acid sequence: CSVVNRGSYEQYF.

The chain carries TRBV29-1 and TRBJ2-5; no clear D. The CDR3 totals 14 residues. V shed 4 bases and J shed 0 bases, with 12 bases lying between them. The germline CDR1 and CDR2 sequences are SQVTM and ANQGSEA. CDR3: CSVGVTLYQETQYF. The DNA of the CDR3 is TGCAGCGTTGGGGTGACACTGTACCAAGAGACCCAGTACTTC.

The rearrangement joins TRBV27 to TRBJ1-6; tentatively, D is TRBD1 (6 bases). Germline V CDR1 and CDR2: MNHEY, SMNVEV (reference sequence). This CDR3 has 17 residues. Trimming cost V 4 bases and J 3 bases, with 16 bases left between them. The CDR3 DNA reads TGTGCCAGCAGTTCGTTACAGGGTAACCTCTATAATTCACCCCTCCACTTT. This translates into CASSSLQGNLYNSPLHF.

The chain employs TRBV7-9 and TRBJ1-1; TRBD1 is a possible D gene (6 bases). Germline CDR1 is SEHNR and CDR2 is FQNEAQ (reference sequence). V was clipped by 5 bases and J by 7 bases, with 11 bases between them. The CDR3 consists of 12 residues. Here the CDR3 reads CASSRQDGEAFF. For the CDR3, the DNA is TGTGCCAGCAGCCGACAGGACGGTGAAGCTTTCTTT.

The gene calls are TRBV5-1 and TRBJ2-4, with 9 bases that match TRBD2. Germline CDR1 is SGHRS and CDR2 is YFSETQ. This CDR3 contains 17 residues. Trimming took 4 bases from V and 10 from J; bases not matched to a gene: 18. CDR3 residues: CASSLNSGSGYSRIQYF. The CDR3 nucleotides read TGCGCCAGCAGCCTTAATAGCGGGAGTGGTTACTCGCGGATTCAGTACTTC.

The table lists this clone with many counts. The V gene is TRBV2, the J gene TRBJ1-1; weak D call: TRBD1 (6 bases). Trimming stripped 7 bases from V and 0 bases from J, with 12 bases between. The CDR3 is made up of 14 amino acids. CDR1 is SNHLY and CDR2 is FYNNEI in the germline V gene. DNA for the CDR3: TGTGCCAGCACCCCGGACAGATTGAACACTGAAGCTTTCTTT. Translation gives CASTPDRLNTEAFF. Full variable domain (outside the CDR3, taken from reference TRBV2 and TRBJ1-1): EPEVTQTPSHQVTQMGQEVILRCVPISNHLYFYWYRQILGQKVEFLVSFYNNEISEKSEIFDDQFSVERPDGSNFTLKIRSTKLEDSAMYFCASTPDRLNTEAFFGQGTRLTVV.

The chain is built from TRBV6-5 and TRBJ1-1; D possibly corresponds to TRBD1 (5 bases). Trimming pared 6 bases from V and 1 base from J, leaving 9 bases between. The CDR3 is 13 residues long. CDR1 and CDR2 from the germline V gene are MNHEY and SVGAGI. Here the CDR3 DNA reads TGTGCCAGCAGCATCAGGGCGAACACTGAAGCTTTCTTT. This codes for CASSIRANTEAFF.

The J gene is TRBJ1-1, the V gene TRBV28; D remains unclear. From germline, CDR1 is MDHEN and CDR2 SYDVKM. The CDR3 totals 12 residues. Trimming stripped 10 bases from V and 11 bases from J, with 20 bases between. CDR3 in DNA: TGTGCCACCCTTCCGATGCTCAGATGGGCTTTCTTT. This translates into CATLPMLRWAFF.